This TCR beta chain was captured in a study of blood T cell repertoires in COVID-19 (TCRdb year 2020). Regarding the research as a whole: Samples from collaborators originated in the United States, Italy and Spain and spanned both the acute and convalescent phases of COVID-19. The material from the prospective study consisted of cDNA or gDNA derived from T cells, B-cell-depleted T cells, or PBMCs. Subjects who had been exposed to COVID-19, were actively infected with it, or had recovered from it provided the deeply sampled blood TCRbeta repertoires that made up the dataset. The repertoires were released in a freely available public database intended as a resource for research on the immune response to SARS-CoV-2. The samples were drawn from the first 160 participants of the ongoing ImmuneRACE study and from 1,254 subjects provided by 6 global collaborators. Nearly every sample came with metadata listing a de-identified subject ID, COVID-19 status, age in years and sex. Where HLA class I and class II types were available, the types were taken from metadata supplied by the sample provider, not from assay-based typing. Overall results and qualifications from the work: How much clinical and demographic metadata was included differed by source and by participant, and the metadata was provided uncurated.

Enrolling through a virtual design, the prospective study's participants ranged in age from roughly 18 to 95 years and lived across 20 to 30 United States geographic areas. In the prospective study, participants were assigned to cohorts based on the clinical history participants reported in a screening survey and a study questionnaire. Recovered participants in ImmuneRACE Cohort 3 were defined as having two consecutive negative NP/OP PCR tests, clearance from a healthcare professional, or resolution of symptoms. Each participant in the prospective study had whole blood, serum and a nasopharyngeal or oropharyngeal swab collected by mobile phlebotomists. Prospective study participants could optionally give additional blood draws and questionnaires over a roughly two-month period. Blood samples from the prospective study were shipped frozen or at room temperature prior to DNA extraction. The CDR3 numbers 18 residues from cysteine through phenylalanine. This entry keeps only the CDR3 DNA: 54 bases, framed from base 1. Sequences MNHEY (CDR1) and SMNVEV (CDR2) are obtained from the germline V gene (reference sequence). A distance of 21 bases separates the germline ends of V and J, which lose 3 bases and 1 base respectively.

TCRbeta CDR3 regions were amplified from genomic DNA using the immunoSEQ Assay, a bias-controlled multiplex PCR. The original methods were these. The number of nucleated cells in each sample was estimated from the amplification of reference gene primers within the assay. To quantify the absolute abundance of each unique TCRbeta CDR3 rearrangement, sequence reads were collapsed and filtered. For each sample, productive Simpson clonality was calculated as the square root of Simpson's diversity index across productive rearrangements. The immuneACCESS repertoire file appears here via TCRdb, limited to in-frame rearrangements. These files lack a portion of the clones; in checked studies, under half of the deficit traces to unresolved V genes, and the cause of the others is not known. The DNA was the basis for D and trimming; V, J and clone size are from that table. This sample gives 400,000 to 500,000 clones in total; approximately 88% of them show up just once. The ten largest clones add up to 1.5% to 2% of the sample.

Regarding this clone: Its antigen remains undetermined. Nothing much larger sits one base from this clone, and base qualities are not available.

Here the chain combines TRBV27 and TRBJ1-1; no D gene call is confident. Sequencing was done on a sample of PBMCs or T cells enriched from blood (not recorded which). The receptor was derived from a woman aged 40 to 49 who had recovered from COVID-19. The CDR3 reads CASSFIPGSGSPNTEAFF. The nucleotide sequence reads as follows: TGTGCCAGCAGTTTTATCCCCGGGAGTGGAAGCCCGAACACTGAAGCTTTCTTT.